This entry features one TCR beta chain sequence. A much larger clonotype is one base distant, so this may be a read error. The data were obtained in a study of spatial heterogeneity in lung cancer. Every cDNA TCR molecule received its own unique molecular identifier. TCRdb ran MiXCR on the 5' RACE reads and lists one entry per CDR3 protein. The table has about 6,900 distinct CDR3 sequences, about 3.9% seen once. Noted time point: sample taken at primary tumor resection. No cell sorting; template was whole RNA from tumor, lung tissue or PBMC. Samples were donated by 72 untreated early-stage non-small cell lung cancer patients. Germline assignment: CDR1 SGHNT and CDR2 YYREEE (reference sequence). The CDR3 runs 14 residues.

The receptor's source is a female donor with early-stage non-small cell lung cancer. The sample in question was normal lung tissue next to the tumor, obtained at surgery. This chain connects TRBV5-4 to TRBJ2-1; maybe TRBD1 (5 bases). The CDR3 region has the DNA TGTGTCAGCAGCTACCAGGGAAGCAGGAATGAGCAGTTCTTC. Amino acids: CVSSYQGSRNEQFF.